The rows below give T cell receptor beta chains drawn from one sample of a study of regulatory T cells in long-lasting Graves disease. A single record per CDR3 protein comes from TCRdb applying MiXCR to the multiplex PCR reads. Of 450,000 to 700,000 distinct CDR3 sequences listed, about 13% are singletons. The sample was also reused in another study, on T cells in Graves' hyperthyroidism and ophthalmopathy.

The specimen comprised peripheral blood mononuclear cells (PBMCs), sampled at new diagnosis, from a patient treated with antithyroid drugs. Receptor source: a man younger than 40 with Graves disease. Each CDR3 is given with its conserved first and last residue. D genes are given only for firm matches. For some rows the clone size is stated as once, few or many, or as a class when expanded; others skip it.

TRBJ2-7	-	-	TRBV7-9	CASSLADVSYEQYF	TGTGCCAGCAGCTTAGCGGACGTCTCCTACGAGCAGTACTTC
TRBJ2-1	many	TRBD1	TRBV18	CASSLNRGRAYNEQFF	TGTGCCAGCTCGCTAAACAGGGGGCGGGCCTACAATGAGCAGTTCTTC
TRBJ2-7	-	-	TRBV5-1	CASSDTYRGGYEQYF	TGCGCCAGCAGCGATACTTACAGGGGGGGCTACGAGCAGTACTTC
TRBJ1-1	-	-	TRBV30	CAWSKTSNTEAFF	TGTGCCTGGAGTAAGACCTCGAACACTGAAGCTTTCTTT
TRBJ1-2	few	-	TRBV5-4	CASSLERWGGYTF	TGTGCCAGCAGCTTGGAAAGGTGGGGTGGCTACACCTTC
TRBJ2-1	-	-	TRBV10-1	CASGDLLFGSEQFF	TGCGCCAGCGGTGACCTCCTATTCGGTAGCGAGCAGTTCTTC
TRBJ1-5	few	-	TRBV20-1	CSARPRGQPQHF	TGCAGTGCTAGACCCCGGGGTCAGCCCCAGCATTTT
TRBJ2-1	-	TRBD2	TRBV24-1	CATSVPSGRIDEQFF	TGTGCCACCAGTGTGCCTAGCGGGAGAATCGATGAGCAGTTCTTC
TRBJ2-1	-	TRBD2	TRBV7-9	CASSLEQLAGVYGQFF	TGTGCCAGCAGCTTAGAACAACTAGCGGGAGTATACGGGCAGTTCTTC
TRBJ2-4	many	TRBD2	TRBV6-1	CASSEAGLAGHRHF	TGTGCCAGCAGTGAGGCCGGACTAGCGGGCCATCGGCACTTC
TRBJ1-5	many	-	TRBV5-1	CASSLGETRDQPQHF	TGCGCCAGCAGCTTGGGCGAAACAAGGGATCAGCCCCAGCATTTT
TRBJ2-6	-	TRBD1	TRBV13	CASSIPTGASLSGANVLTF	TGTGCCAGCAGCATCCCAACAGGGGCCTCCCTCTCTGGGGCCAACGTCCTGACTTTC
TRBJ2-7	-	-	TRBV2	CASTPGPTEQYF	TGTGCCAGCACACCGGGACCAACCGAGCAATACTTC
TRBJ1-2	-	-	TRBV25-1	CASSEGNRPEEGYTF	TGTGCCAGCAGTGAAGGTAACAGGCCCGAGGAAGGCTACACCTTC
TRBJ1-1	many	-	TRBV12-3/TRBV12-4	CASSFNSLNTEAFF	TGTGCCAGCAGTTTCAACAGCCTGAACACTGAAGCTTTCTTT
TRBJ2-2	many	TRBD2	TRBV27	CASSFYSGSGELFF	TGTGCCAGCAGCTTCTATAGCGGGAGCGGGGAGCTGTTTTTT
TRBJ1-1	many	TRBD1	TRBV12-3/TRBV12-4	CASVTMIPGKRRTGSGTEAFF	TGTGCCAGCGTTACGATGATCCCTGGGAAGCGTAGGACAGGCAGTGGGACTGAAGCTTTCTTT
TRBJ1-6	many	-	TRBV11-2	CASSLVRENSPLHF	TGTGCCAGCAGCTTAGTACGGGAAAATTCACCCCTCCACTTT
TRBJ2-3	few	TRBD2	TRBV6-5	CASSFPLVPQASGTSSTDTQYF	TGTGCCAGCAGTTTTCCCCTAGTCCCTCAGGCTAGCGGGACTTCCTCCACAGATACGCAGTATTTT
TRBJ2-1	few	TRBD2	TRBV20-1	CSARLGTSGRSYNEQFF	TGCAGTGCTAGATTGGGGACTAGCGGGAGATCCTACAATGAGCAGTTCTTC
TRBJ1-1	many	TRBD1	TRBV6-1	CASTGQVSTEAFF	TGTGCCAGCACCGGACAGGTTTCCACTGAAGCTTTCTTT
TRBJ2-2	-	TRBD1	TRBV27	CASQRQGAVTGELFF	TGTGCCAGCCAACGACAGGGGGCGGTCACCGGGGAGCTGTTTTTT